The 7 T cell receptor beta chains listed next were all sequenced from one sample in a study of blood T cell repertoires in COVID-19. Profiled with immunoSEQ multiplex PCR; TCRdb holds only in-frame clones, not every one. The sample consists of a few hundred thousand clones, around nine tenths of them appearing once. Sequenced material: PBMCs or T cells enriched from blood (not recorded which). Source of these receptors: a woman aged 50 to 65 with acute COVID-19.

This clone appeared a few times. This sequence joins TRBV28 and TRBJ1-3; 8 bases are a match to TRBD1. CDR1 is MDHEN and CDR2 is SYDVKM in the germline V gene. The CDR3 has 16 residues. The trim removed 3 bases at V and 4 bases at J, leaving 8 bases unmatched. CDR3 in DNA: TGTGCCAGCAGTTTGTTTCAGGGGGCACGAGGAAACACCATATATTTT. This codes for CASSLFQGARGNTIYF.

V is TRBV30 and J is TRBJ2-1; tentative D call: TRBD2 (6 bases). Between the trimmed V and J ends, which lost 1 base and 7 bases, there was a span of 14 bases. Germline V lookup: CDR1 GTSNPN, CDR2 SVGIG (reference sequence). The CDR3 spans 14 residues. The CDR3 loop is CAWSDVLAGNEQFF. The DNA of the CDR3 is TGTGCCTGGAGTGACGTACTAGCAGGGAATGAGCAGTTCTTC.

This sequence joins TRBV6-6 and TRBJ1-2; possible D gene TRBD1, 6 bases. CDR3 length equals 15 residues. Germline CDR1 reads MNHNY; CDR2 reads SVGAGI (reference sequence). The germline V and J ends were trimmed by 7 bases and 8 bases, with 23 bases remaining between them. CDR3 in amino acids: CASIGRDTGSMGYTF. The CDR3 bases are TGTGCCAGCATTGGGAGGGACACCGGTTCTATGGGCTACACCTTC.

The CDR3 protein is CASSVNNGNTEAFF. The CDR3 nucleotides read TGTGCCAGCAGCGTCAATAACGGGAACACTGAAGCTTTCTTT. The chain joins TRBV9 to TRBJ1-1; D ambiguous. This CDR3 is built from 14 residues. Germline V gene lookup returns CDR1 SGDLS and CDR2 YYNGEE. V dropped 2 bases and J dropped 1 base, with 9 bases sitting between them.

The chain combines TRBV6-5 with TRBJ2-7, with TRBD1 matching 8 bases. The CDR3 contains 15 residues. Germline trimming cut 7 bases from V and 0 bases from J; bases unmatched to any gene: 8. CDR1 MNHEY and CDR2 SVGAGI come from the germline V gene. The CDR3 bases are TGTGCCAGCACTCGAACCGGGACAGGCTCCTACGAGCAGTACTTC. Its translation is CASTRTGTGSYEQYF.

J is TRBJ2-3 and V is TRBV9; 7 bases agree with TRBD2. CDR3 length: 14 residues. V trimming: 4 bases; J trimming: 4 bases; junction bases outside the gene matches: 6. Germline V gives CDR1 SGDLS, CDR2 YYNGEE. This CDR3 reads CASSRQGGADTQYF. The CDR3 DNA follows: TGTGCCAGCAGCCGGCAGGGAGGGGCAGATACGCAGTATTTT. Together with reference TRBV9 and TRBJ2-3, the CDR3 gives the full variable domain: DSGVTQTPKHLITATGQRVTLRCSPRSGDLSVYWYQQSLDQGLQFLIQYYNGEERAKGNILERFSAQQFPDLHSELNLSSLELGDSALYFCASSRQGGADTQYFGPGTRLTVL.

The CDR3 DNA sequence: TGCGCCAGCAGCCTTTCAGACAGGCCGCTCTCTGGAAACACCATATATTTT. Its protein product is CASSLSDRPLSGNTIYF. V gene TRBV4-1 combines with J gene TRBJ1-3; possibly TRBD1 for D (6 bases). V lost 4 bases and J lost 0, with 16 bases in between. Germline loops: CDR1 MGHRA, CDR2 YSYEKL. There are 17 residues in the CDR3.